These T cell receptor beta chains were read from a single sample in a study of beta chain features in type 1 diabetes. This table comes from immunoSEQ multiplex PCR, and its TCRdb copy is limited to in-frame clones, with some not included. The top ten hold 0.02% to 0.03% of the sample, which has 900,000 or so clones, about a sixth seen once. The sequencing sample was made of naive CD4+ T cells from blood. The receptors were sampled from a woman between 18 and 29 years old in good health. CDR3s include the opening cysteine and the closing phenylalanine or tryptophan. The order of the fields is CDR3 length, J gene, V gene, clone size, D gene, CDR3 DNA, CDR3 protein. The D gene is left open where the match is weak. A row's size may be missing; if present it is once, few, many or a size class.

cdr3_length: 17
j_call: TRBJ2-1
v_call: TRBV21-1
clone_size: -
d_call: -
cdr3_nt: TGTGCCAGCAGCAAAGCGCAGCGAGCGGGAGTGTACAATGAGCAGTTCTTC
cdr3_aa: CASSKAQRAGVYNEQFF

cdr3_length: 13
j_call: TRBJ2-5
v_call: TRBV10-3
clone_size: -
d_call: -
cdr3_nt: TGTGCCTCGCAGACAACAACCCAAGAGACCCAGTACTTC
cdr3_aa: CASQTTTQETQYF

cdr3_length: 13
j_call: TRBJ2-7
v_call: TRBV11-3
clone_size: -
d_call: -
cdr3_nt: TGTGCCAGCAGCACTAGGACGGGCTACGAGCAGTACTTC
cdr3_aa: CASSTRTGYEQYF

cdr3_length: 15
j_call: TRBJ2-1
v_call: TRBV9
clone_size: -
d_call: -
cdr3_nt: TGTGCCAGCAGCGCAGAGGGGCTAGCCGACAATGAGCAGTTCTTC
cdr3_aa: CASSAEGLADNEQFF

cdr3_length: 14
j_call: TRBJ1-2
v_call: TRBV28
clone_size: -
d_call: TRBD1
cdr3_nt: TGTGCCAGCAGTTGGGACAGGGGGTTTTATGGCTACACCTTC
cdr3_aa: CASSWDRGFYGYTF

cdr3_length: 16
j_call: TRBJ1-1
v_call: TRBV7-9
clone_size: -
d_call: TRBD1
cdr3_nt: TGTGCCAGCAGCTTAGGAGGACAGGGGGCTGCCACTGAAGCTTTCTTT
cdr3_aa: CASSLGGQGAATEAFF

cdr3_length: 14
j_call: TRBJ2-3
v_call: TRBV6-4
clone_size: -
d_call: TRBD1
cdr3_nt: TGTGCCAGCAGAGGGACAGGGATCACAGATACGCAGTATTTT
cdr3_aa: CASRGTGITDTQYF

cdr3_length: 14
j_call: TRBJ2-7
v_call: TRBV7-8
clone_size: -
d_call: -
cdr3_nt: TGTGCCAGCAGCTTGCTCGGGACTCCCTACGAGCAGTACTTC
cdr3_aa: CASSLLGTPYEQYF

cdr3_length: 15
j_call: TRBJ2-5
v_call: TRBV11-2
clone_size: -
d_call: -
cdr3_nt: TGTGCCAGCAGCTTAGATCAGACACAACAAGAGACCCAGTACTTC
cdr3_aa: CASSLDQTQQETQYF

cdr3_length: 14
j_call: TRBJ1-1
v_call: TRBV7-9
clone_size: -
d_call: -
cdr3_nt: TGTGCCAGCAGCTTGGACACCATCTACACTGAAGCTTTCTTT
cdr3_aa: CASSLDTIYTEAFF

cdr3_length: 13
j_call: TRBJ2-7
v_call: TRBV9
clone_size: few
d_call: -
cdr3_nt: TGTGCCAGCAGCGTAGCTGGCAATAGGGAGCAGTACTTC
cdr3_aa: CASSVAGNREQYF

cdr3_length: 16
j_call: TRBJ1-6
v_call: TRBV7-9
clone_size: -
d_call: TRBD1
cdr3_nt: TGTGCCAGCAGCTTAGGGAGCGGACAGGGTGATTCACCCCTCCACTTT
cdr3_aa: CASSLGSGQGDSPLHF

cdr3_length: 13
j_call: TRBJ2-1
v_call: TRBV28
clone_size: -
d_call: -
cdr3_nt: TGTGCCAGCAGAACCGGGACAATCAATGAGCAGTTCTTC
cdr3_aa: CASRTGTINEQFF

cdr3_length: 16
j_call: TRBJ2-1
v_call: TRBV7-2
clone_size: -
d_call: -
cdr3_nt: TGTGCCAGCAGCTCGCGGGACTCCAGCTCCTACAATGAGCAGTTCTTC
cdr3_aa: CASSSRDSSSYNEQFF

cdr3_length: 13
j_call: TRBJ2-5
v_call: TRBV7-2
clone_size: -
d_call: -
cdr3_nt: TGTGCCAGCAGCCAGGGAGTCTTCGGGACCCAGTACTTC
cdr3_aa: CASSQGVFGTQYF

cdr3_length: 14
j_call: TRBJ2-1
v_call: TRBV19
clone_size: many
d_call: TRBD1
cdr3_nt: TGTGCCAGTAGCCCGACAGGGGGCCTGGATGAGCAGTTCTTC
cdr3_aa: CASSPTGGLDEQFF

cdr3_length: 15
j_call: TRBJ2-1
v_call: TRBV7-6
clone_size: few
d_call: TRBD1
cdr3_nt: TGTGCCAGCAAGAAGGGACAGGGAAGTCGGGAAGAGCAGTTCTTC
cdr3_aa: CASKKGQGSREEQFF

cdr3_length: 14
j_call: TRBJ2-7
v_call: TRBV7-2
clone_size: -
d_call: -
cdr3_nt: TGTGCCAGCAGCTTAGCCGGGGGTCCCTACGAGCAGTACTTC
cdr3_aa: CASSLAGGPYEQYF

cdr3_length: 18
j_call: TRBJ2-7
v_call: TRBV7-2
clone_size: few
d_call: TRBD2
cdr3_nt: TGTGCCAGCAGCTTAAGGCCTGGACTAGCGGGAGAGAACTACGAGCAGTACTTC
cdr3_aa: CASSLRPGLAGENYEQYF

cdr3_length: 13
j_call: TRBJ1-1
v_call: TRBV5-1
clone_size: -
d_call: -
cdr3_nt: TGCGCCAGCAGCTTGACGGGGGTCACTGAAGCTTTCTTT
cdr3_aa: CASSLTGVTEAFF

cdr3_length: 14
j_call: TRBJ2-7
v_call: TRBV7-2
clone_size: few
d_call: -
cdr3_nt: TGTGCCAGCAGGCCGACCGGGACACCTTACGAGCAGTACTTC
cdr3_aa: CASRPTGTPYEQYF

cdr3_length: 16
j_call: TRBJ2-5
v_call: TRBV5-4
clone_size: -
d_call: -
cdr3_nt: TGTGCCAGCAGCCAAGAAGCTCCGGGACTCCAAGAGACCCAGTACTTC
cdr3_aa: CASSQEAPGLQETQYF

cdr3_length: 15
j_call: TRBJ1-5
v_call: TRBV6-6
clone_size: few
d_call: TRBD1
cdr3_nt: TGTGCCAGCAGGAAGAGACAGGGGGCCGTACAGCCCCAGCATTTT
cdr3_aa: CASRKRQGAVQPQHF

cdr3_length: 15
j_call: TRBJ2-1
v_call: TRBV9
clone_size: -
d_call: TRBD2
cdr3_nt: TGTGCCAGCAGCGTGTTCGGGCGGGAGGCCGGTGAGCAGTTCTTC
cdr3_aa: CASSVFGREAGEQFF

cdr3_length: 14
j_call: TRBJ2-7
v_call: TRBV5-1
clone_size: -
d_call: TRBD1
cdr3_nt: TGCGCCAGCAGCGCGGACAGGGTCGGAGACGAGCAGTACTTC
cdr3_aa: CASSADRVGDEQYF

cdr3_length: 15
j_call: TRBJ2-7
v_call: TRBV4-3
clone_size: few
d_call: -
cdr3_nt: TGCGCCAGCAGCCCCCATCCCGCGTATACTTACGAGCAGTACTTC
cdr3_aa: CASSPHPAYTYEQYF

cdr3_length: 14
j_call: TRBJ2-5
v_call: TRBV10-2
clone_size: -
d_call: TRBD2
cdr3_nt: TGCGCCAGCAGGCTAGCGGGAATGGGAGAGACCCAGTACTTC
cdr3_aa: CASRLAGMGETQYF

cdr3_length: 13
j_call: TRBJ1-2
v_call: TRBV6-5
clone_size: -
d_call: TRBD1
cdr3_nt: TGTGCCAGCAGATTTACAGGGGGGGGAGGCTACACCTTC
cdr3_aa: CASRFTGGGGYTF

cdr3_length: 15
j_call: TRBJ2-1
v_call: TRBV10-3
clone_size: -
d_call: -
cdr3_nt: TGTGCCATCGGGAGCGGGCCGAGCTCCTACAATGAGCAGTTCTTC
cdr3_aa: CAIGSGPSSYNEQFF

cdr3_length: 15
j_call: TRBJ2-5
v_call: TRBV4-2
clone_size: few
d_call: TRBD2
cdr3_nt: TGTGCCAGCAGCCAAACAGGGACTAGCGGAGAGACCCAGTACTTC
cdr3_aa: CASSQTGTSGETQYF

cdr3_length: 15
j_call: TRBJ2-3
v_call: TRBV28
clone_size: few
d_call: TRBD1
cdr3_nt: TGTGCCAGCAGCCCAGGACAGGGGCATGGAGATACGCAGTATTTT
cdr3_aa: CASSPGQGHGDTQYF

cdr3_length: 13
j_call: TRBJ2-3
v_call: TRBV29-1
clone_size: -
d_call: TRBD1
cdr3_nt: TGCAGCGCCCCCGGGACAGGGGGAGATACGCAGTATTTT
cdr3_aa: CSAPGTGGDTQYF

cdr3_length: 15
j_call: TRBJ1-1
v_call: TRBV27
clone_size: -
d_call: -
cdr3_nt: TGTGCCAGCAGTTTACTCGGGGTTGGGAACACTGAAGCTTTCTTT
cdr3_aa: CASSLLGVGNTEAFF

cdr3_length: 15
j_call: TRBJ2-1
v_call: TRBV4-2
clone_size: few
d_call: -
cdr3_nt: TGTGCCAGCAACTTCCAGGCGGGACGGGACAATGAGCAGTTCTTC
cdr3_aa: CASNFQAGRDNEQFF

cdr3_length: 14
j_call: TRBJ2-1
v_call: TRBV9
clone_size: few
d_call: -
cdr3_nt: TGTGCCAGCAGCGTAGGGTCCGCAGAGAATGAGCAGTTCTTC
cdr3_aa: CASSVGSAENEQFF

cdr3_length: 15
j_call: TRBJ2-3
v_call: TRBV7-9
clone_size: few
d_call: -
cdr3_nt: TGTGCCAGCAGCCACGGCGGGACCGAGGGGGATACGCAGTATTTT
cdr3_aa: CASSHGGTEGDTQYF

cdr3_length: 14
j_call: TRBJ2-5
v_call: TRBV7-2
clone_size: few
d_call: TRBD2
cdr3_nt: TGTGCCAGCAGCTTTGGGGGGGTCAAAGAGACCCAGTACTTC
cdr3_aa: CASSFGGVKETQYF